Shown below are 13 T cell receptor beta chains from a single sample sequenced in a study of T cells in Graves' hyperthyroidism and ophthalmopathy. Amplification yielded TCR beta CDR3 regions, with RNA transcripts as the source. The HTBI set primed first-round TCR CDR3 RT-PCR. TCRdb independently ran MiXCR on the multiplex PCR reads; one entry per CDR3 protein. This sample carries more than 550,000 distinct CDR3 sequences, 15% to 20% of them seen once, and the ten largest clones take around 15%. The sample comprised blood. All receptors come from a man aged 50 to 59 with Graves' hyperthyroidism.

There are many counts of this clonotype. The chain recombines TRBV18 with TRBJ2-1; D may be TRBD2 (5 bases). CDR3 length equals 12 residues. With 3 bases removed from V and 8 bases from J, the gap between germline ends came to 8 bases. Looked up from germline, CDR1 is KGHSH and CDR2 is LQKENI. The CDR3 sequence: CASSPREDEQFF. The CDR3 DNA sequence: TGTGCCAGCTCACCCCGGGAAGATGAGCAGTTCTTC.

This clonotype has more than one count but fewer than ten. V gene TRBV27 combines with J gene TRBJ2-7; 11 positions match TRBD1. Germline CDR1 is MNHEY and CDR2 is SMNVEV (reference sequence). There are 14 residues in the CDR3. The ends lost 6 bases at V and 5 bases at J; junction bases unmatched: 6. CDR3: CASRGTGGRNEQYF. In DNA form, the CDR3 reads TGTGCCAGCAGAGGGACAGGGGGGAGAAACGAGCAGTACTTC.

This clonotype has ten or more counts. The chain combines TRBV11-1 with TRBJ2-1; either TRBD1 or TRBD2 may fit D (6 bases each). CDR3 length: 18 amino acids. Trimming removed 2 bases at V and 3 bases at J, with 20 bases between. Per germline, CDR1 SGHAT and CDR2 FQDESV (reference sequence). Here the CDR3 DNA reads TGTGCCAGCAGCTTAAGGGGGGCTGCTCTCTCGTTCTACAATGAGCAGTTCTTC. Its translation: CASSLRGAALSFYNEQFF. Full variable domain (rest looked up from reference TRBV11-1 and TRBJ2-1): EAEVAQSPRYKITEKSQAVAFWCDPISGHATLYWYRQILGQGPELLVQFQDESVVDDSQLPKDRFSAERLKGVDSTLKIQPAELGDSAMYLCASSLRGAALSFYNEQFFGPGTRLTVL.

This clonotype was counted ten times or more. The chain carries TRBV2 and TRBJ1-1; a possible D gene is TRBD1 (5 bases). The CDR3 totals 13 residues. Between the trimmed V and J ends, which lost 6 bases and 4 bases, there was a span of 12 bases. Germline V CDR1 and CDR2: SNHLY, FYNNEI. The CDR3 is CASRLGRGTEAFF. The DNA of the CDR3 is TGTGCCAGCAGGCTTGGGAGGGGCACTGAAGCTTTCTTT.

This clonotype was picked up many times. The genes are TRBV20-1 and TRBJ2-1, with 8 positions matching TRBD2. Trimming took 3 bases from V and 6 from J; bases not matched to a gene: 10. The CDR3 extends over 15 amino acids. Germline V CDR1 and CDR2: DFQATT, SNEGSKA (reference sequence). The CDR3 region has the DNA TGCAGTGCTAGTGGGACTAGGGTCCTATTCAATGAGCAGTTCTTC. This translates into CSASGTRVLFNEQFF.

Only a few counts were recorded for this clonotype. The V and J genes are TRBV25-1 and TRBJ2-2; D perhaps matches TRBD1 (5 bases). V shed 8 bases and J shed 0 bases, with 13 bases lying between them. The CDR3 runs 15 residues. CDR1 is MGHDK and CDR2 is SYGVNS in the germline V gene. CDR3 sequence (DNA): TGTGCCAGCGGGGCGAGGACGGCGAACACCGGGGAGCTGTTTTTT. Protein sequence: CASGARTANTGELFF.

There are a few counts of this clonotype. V and J are TRBV20-1 and TRBJ2-5; 9 nucleotides agree with TRBD2. Germline V gene sequence: CDR1 DFQATT, CDR2 SNEGSKA (reference sequence). J lost 5 bases, V lost 0 bases, and 10 bases had no gene match. The CDR3 has 16 residues. The CDR3 DNA reads as TGCAGTGCTAGAGACCTTCCGGGACTAGCTTGGGAGACCCAGTACTTC. Translated, it gives CSARDLPGLAWETQYF.

This clonotype was seen at least ten times. J is TRBJ1-1 and V is TRBV3-1; tentative D call: TRBD1 (5 bases). Trimming cost V 0 bases and J 4 bases, with 9 bases left between them. This CDR3 is built from 14 residues. Looked up from germline, CDR1 is LGHDT and CDR2 is YNNKEL (reference sequence). The DNA of the CDR3 is TGTGCCAGCAGCCAAGACCGGGGGTTCACTGAAGCTTTCTTT. Translated: CASSQDRGFTEAFF.

This clonotype was found many times. V is TRBV20-1 and J is TRBJ2-3, with TRBD1 matching 7 bases. The CDR3 has 14 residues. V dropped 6 bases and J dropped 0; count of bases not matched to a gene: 6. Germline values: CDR1 DFQATT, CDR2 SNEGSKA (reference sequence). In nucleotides, the CDR3 is TGCAGTGCCCCGAAGGACAGGAGCACAGATACGCAGTATTTT. Translation gives CSAPKDRSTDTQYF.

The CDR3 loop reads CASSLGKSNYGYTF. CDR3 sequence (DNA): TGTGCCAGCAGTTTAGGCAAATCTAACTATGGCTACACCTTC. This chain uses TRBV28 with TRBJ1-2; D uncertain. CDR1 MDHEN and CDR2 SYDVKM come from the germline V gene. The length of the CDR3 is 14 residues. V lost 2 bases to trimming and J lost 0 bases, with 7 bases between them.

This clonotype has more than one count but fewer than ten. The chain joins TRBV28 to TRBJ1-5; 7 bases align to TRBD1. The CDR3 is 16 residues long. The V gene's germline CDR1 is MDHEN and CDR2 SYDVKM. J gave up 3 bases and V 3 bases, and 8 bases lay outside the gene matches. DNA for the CDR3: TGTGCCAGCAGTTTCCTGCAAGGACAGGCCAATCAGCCCCAGCATTTT. Encoded protein: CASSFLQGQANQPQHF.

At least ten counts were recorded for this clonotype. The V gene is TRBV9, the J gene TRBJ2-7; 11 positions match TRBD2. The V gene's germline CDR1 is SGDLS and CDR2 YYNGEE. CDR3 length: 17 residues. V shed 0 bases, J shed 3 bases, and the junction held 8 bases outside the gene matches. DNA of the CDR3: TGTGCCAGCAGCGTAGGGGTAGCGGGAGGGCCTGGCTACGAGCAGTACTTC. Its protein product is CASSVGVAGGPGYEQYF.

This clonotype has ten or more counts. The J gene is TRBJ2-1, the V gene TRBV13, with D possibly matching TRBD2 (6 bases). The CDR3 covers 13 residues. The germline V gene has CDR1 PRHDT and CDR2 FYEKMQ (reference sequence). V was clipped by 4 bases and J by 6 bases, with 10 bases between them. The CDR3 DNA reads TGTGCCAGCAGCTCTTGGGGGGTCAATGAGCAGTTCTTC. This codes for CASSSWGVNEQFF.